This TCR beta chain was found in a study of tumor and adjacent non-tumor tissue in lung cancer. Germline V gene sequence: CDR1 SGHTA, CDR2 FQGTGA. CDR3 size: 15 residues. This sample's RNA came from whole unsorted tissue. This non-tumor lung sample came from over 3 cm beyond the tumor edge. Study outcomes and limitations: Tumor TCR diversity, when higher, was linked to shorter survival. Tumor tissue had significantly higher TCR diversity than normal lung.

With regard to this clonotype: Its specificity is not known. This may be a read error, as it is one base from a much larger clone.

TCRbeta libraries were built with three rounds of nested PCR, modified from ARM-PCR. Using its own MiXCR run on the multiplex PCR reads, TCRdb lists one record per CDR3 protein. The sample shows fewer than 55,000 distinct CDR3 sequences, roughly 62% of them seen only once. The sequence came from a woman aged 40 to 50 with non-small cell lung cancer. The sequenced material came from distant non-tumor lung tissue. V gene TRBV7-3 combines with J gene TRBJ2-3; perhaps TRBD1 as D (5 bases). Here the CDR3 reads CASGLGGASTDTQYF. CDR3 nucleotides: TGTGCCAGCGGCTTAGGTGGGGCTAGCACAGATACGCAGTATTTT.